This T cell receptor (beta chain) stems from a study of control samples from healthy donors and cancer patients. The CDR3 length is 14 residues. CDR1 is KGHSH and CDR2 is LQKENI in the germline V gene. V was trimmed by 6 bases and J by 1 base, leaving 11 bases between them. Data came from immunoSEQ multiplex PCR; TCRdb stores just in-frame clones and leaves some out. The table shows some 130,000 clones, with 75% to 90% occurring only once. The rearrangement links TRBV18 to TRBJ2-3; D not certain. The clonotype comes from a young woman in good health. The specimen was blood. The CDR3 DNA reads TGTGCCAGCTCCCTCTACCAACGCACAGATACGCAGTATTTT. Translated, it gives CASSLYQRTDTQYF.